This T cell receptor beta chain was captured in a study of blood T cell repertoires in COVID-19. Looking at the study overall: The study drew acute and convalescent COVID-19 samples from the United States, Italy and Spain.

Germline CDR1 is MDHEN and CDR2 is SYDVKM. The CDR3 has 15 residues. V was pared by 5 bases and J by 10 bases, with 10 bases of the junction left unmatched. TCRdb's copy holds only in-frame clones and misses some; the assay was immunoSEQ multiplex PCR. The data show 98,000 or so clones, 70% to 85% seen once. The chain carries TRBV28 and TRBJ1-6, with 8 positions matching TRBD1. The sequence was obtained from a woman older than 75 with active or convalescent COVID-19. The specimen sequenced was peripheral blood. The CDR3 region is CASSPPGQEESPLHF. CDR3 DNA: TGTGCCAGCAGTCCTCCGGGACAGGAGGAATCACCCCTCCACTTT. Full variable domain (outside the CDR3, taken from reference TRBV28 and TRBJ1-6): DVKVTQSSRYLVKRTGEKVFLECVQDMDHENMFWYRQDPGLGLRLIYFSYDVKMKEKGDIPEGYSVSREKKERFSLILESASTNQTSMYLCASSPPGQEESPLHFGNGTRLTVT.